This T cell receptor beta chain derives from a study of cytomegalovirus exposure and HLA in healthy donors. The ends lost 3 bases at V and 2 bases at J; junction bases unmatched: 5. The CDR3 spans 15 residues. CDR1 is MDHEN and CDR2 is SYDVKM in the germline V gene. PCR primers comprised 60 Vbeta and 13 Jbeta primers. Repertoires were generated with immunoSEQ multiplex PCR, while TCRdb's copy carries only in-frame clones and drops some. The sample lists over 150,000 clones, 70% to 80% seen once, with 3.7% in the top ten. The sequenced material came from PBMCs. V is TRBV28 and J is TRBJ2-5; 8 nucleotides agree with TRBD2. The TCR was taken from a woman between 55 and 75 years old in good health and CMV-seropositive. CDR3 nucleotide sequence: TGTGCCAGCAGTTTTACGGGGGGGGAACAAGAGACCCAGTACTTC. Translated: CASSFTGGEQETQYF.